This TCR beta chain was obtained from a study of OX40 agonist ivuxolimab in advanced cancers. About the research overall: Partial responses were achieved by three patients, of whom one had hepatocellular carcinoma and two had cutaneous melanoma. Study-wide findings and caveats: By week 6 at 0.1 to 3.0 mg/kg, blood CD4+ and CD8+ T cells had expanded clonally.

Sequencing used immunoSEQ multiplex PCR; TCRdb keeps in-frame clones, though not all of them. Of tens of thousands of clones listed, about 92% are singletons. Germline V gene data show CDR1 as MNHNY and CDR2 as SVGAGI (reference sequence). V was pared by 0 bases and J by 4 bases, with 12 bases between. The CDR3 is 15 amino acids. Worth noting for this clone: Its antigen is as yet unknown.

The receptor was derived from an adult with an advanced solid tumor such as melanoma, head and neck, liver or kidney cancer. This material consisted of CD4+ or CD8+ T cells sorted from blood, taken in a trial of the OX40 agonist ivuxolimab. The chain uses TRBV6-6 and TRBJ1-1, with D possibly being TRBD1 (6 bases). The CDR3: CASSYSSGVGTEAFF. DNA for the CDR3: TGTGCCAGCAGTTACTCGTCAGGGGTCGGCACTGAAGCTTTCTTT.